This T cell receptor (beta chain) was profiled in a study of response to subunit inactivated influenza vaccine. Points from the study as a whole: Authors suggested each seasonal flu vaccination may recruit only limited numbers of new T cells.

This CDR3 region has 14 residues. The germline gives CDR1 SGHTA, CDR2 FQGNSA. V lost 5 bases and J lost 2, with 10 bases in between. This clonotype was detected only a few times. Its antigen is unknown. TCRdb used MiXCR to reprocess the RT-PCR reads, holding one entry per CDR3 protein. In the table there are 630,000 or so distinct CDR3 sequences, around 14% of which are singletons. This TCR derives from a man between 50 and 59 years old who received an inactivated influenza vaccine. The J gene is TRBJ1-5, the V gene TRBV7-2; D remains ambiguous. This sample comprised PBMCs from blood, obtained less than 13 days after vaccination. The CDR3 is CASSAGRGNQPQHF. CDR3 DNA sequence: TGTGCCAGCAGCGCCGGGCGAGGCAATCAGCCCCAGCATTTT.